These T cell receptor beta chains were read from a single sample in a study of control samples from healthy donors and cancer patients. Sequencing used immunoSEQ multiplex PCR; TCRdb keeps in-frame clones, though not all of them. The table records approximately 86,000 clones, roughly 86% of them present only once. Sequencing used blood. The receptors here all came from a man younger than 40 in good health. The conserved cysteine and the conserved F or W are not part of the CDR3 here. D genes are given only for firm matches.

len	d_gene	v_gene	j_gene	CDR3aa
12	-	TRBV5-6	TRBJ2-7	ASSLGEKTYEQY
13	TRBD1	TRBV6-5	TRBJ1-4	ASSYSRTGVEKLF
12	TRBD1	TRBV5-1	TRBJ1-2	ASTEDRANYGYT
15	TRBD1	TRBV4-1	TRBJ1-1	ASSQAWQGALDTEAF
11	-	TRBV24-1	TRBJ1-2	ATSEGEEYGYT
16	TRBD1	TRBV5-5	TRBJ2-7	ASSFPTGTGKTAYEQY
12	-	TRBV7-9	TRBJ2-6	ASSLSSGANVLT
14	-	TRBV4-1	TRBJ2-1	ASSQDIGGGYNEQF
12	-	TRBV14	TRBJ1-5	ASSRWGNNQPQH
12	-	TRBV9	TRBJ1-1	ASSVTGTNTEAF
13	-	TRBV7-9	TRBJ2-1	ASSPRGGGYNEQF
11	-	TRBV12-3/TRBV12-4	TRBJ1-5	ASSIRPYQPQH
11	-	TRBV7-2	TRBJ2-1	ASSLERSAQQF
14	TRBD2	TRBV12-5	TRBJ2-7	ASGLVTGGRSYEQY
14	-	TRBV21-1	TRBJ1-4	ASSNPDVATNEKLF
9	-	TRBV9	TRBJ1-2	ASRQGYGYT
13	-	TRBV10-3	TRBJ1-4	AISAETGINEKLF
14	TRBD2	TRBV10-3	TRBJ2-7	AISDGLAGGALEQY
12	-	TRBV28	TRBJ1-6	ASSLAGNNSPLH
10	-	TRBV12-3/TRBV12-4	TRBJ1-2	ASSLVDSGYT
9	-	TRBV18	TRBJ1-2	ASSSERGYT
11	-	TRBV12-3/TRBV12-4	TRBJ1-2	ASSLQGGLGYT
11	-	TRBV24-1	TRBJ2-3	ATSDLGTDTQY